One sample yielded the 28 T cell receptor beta chains listed below, sequenced in a study of cytomegalovirus exposure and HLA in healthy donors. Researchers ran the PCR with 60 Vbeta and 13 Jbeta primers. Generated by immunoSEQ multiplex PCR, the TCRdb table keeps only in-frame clones and is missing some. The sample lists about 160,000 clones, less than 90% occurring once. The material sequenced was PBMCs. Receptor source: a male donor in good health and CMV-seropositive.

This clone appeared a single time. V gene TRBV9 combines with J gene TRBJ2-7; a weak D match, TRBD2 (6 bases). From germline, CDR1 is SGDLS and CDR2 YYNGEE. CDR3 length: 14 residues. Trimming shortened V by 0 bases and J by 6 bases, and 13 bases separated the two germline ends. CDR3 in amino acids: CASSVETTSSEQYF. The CDR3 coding sequence is TGTGCCAGCAGCGTAGAGACCACTAGCTCCGAGCAGTACTTC.

The chain is built from TRBV7-6 and TRBJ2-1, with D possibly TRBD2 on 5 matching bases. Germline CDR1 is SGHVS and CDR2 is FNYEAQ. This CDR3 has 17 amino acids. Trimming shortened V by 2 bases and J by 7 bases, and 21 bases separated the two germline ends. The CDR3 sequence: CASSLPLGAAGLNEQFF. CDR3 nucleotide sequence: TGTGCCAGCAGCTTACCTCTGGGAGCGGCCGGGTTGAATGAGCAGTTCTTC.

This chain uses TRBV5-1 with TRBJ2-7, with a tentative D call TRBD1 (5 bases). This CDR3 has 15 residues. The germline V and J ends were trimmed by 0 bases and 1 base, with 11 bases remaining between them. The germline V gene encodes CDR1 SGHRS and CDR2 YFSETQ. CDR3 amino acids: CASSLVTDSSYEQYF. CDR3 in DNA: TGCGCCAGCAGCTTGGTGACAGATTCTTCCTACGAGCAGTACTTC.

The CDR3 region has the DNA TGTGCCAGTAGTCCTAGCGGGAGCGAGGTCTACAATGAGCAGTTCTTC. Its protein is CASSPSGSEVYNEQFF. The V gene is TRBV19, the J gene TRBJ2-1, with 10 bases lining up with TRBD2. V dropped 5 bases and J dropped 3; count of bases not matched to a gene: 7. The germline V gene has CDR1 LNHDA and CDR2 SQIVND (reference sequence). The CDR3 consists of 16 residues.

The chain uses TRBV10-3 and TRBJ2-7; 7 bases fit TRBD2. V gave up 8 bases and J gave up 5 bases; unmatched junction bases: 9. This CDR3 region has 13 residues. Germline-derived CDR1 and CDR2 are ENHRY and SYGVKD. CDR3: CAIGTNGSHEQYF. The CDR3 region has the DNA TGTGCCATCGGGACTAACGGGAGTCACGAGCAGTACTTC.

This clone was seen more than once but under ten times. The V call is TRBV29-1, the J call TRBJ2-7; 10 bases map to TRBD1. V shed 7 bases, J shed 0 bases, and the junction held 6 bases outside the gene matches. Germline V gene lookup returns CDR1 SQVTM and CDR2 ANQGSEA. The length of the CDR3 is 14 residues. This CDR3 is CSARTGGDSYEQYF. The CDR3 nucleotides are TGCAGCGCCCGGACAGGGGGAGACTCCTACGAGCAGTACTTC.

This clone showed up just a few times. This rearrangement joins TRBV7-8 to TRBJ1-4, with TRBD1 matching over 8 bases. The CDR3 is made up of 15 amino acids. The V gene's germline CDR1 is SGHVS and CDR2 FQNEAQ. V gave up 4 bases and J gave up 7 bases; unmatched junction bases: 8. The CDR3 region has the DNA TGTGCCAGCAGCTATACCGGGACAGGTAGTGAAAAACTGTTTTTT. Its protein is CASSYTGTGSEKLFF. Combining the CDR3 with reference TRBV7-8 and TRBJ1-4 gives the whole variable domain GAGVSQSPRYKVAKRGQDVALRCDPISGHVSLFWYQQALGQGPEFLTYFQNEAQLDKSGLPSDRFFAERPEGSVSTLKIQRTQQEDSAVYLCASSYTGTGSEKLFFGSGTQLSVL.

The genes are TRBV11-2 and TRBJ2-1; D perhaps matches TRBD1 (6 bases). The CDR3 has 14 residues. The germline V gene encodes CDR1 SGHAT and CDR2 FQNNGV. V was pared by 2 bases and J by 4 bases, with 9 bases between. The CDR3 DNA reads TGTGCCAGCAGCTTAATGGGGGCATACAATGAGCAGTTCTTC. Protein product: CASSLMGAYNEQFF.

This clone showed up just a few times. The rearrangement links TRBV4-3 to TRBJ2-2; D gene unclear. The germline CDR1 and CDR2 sequences are LGHNA and YSLEER. The CDR3 has 13 residues. Trimming removed 4 bases at V and 3 bases at J, with 6 bases between. Written as DNA, the CDR3 is TGCGCCAGCAGCCCGGGTGACACCGGGGAGCTGTTTTTT. Translating gives CASSPGDTGELFF.

This clone was found a few times. This chain joins TRBV2 and TRBJ1-2; 8 bases line up with TRBD1. The CDR3 sequence is 15 residues long. The germline gives CDR1 SNHLY, CDR2 FYNNEI. The junction had 10 bases not matched to a gene; V was cut back by 6 bases and J by 4 bases. The CDR3 protein is CASSEPPTGVYGYTF. CDR3 DNA: TGTGCCAGCAGCGAGCCCCCGACAGGGGTCTATGGCTACACCTTC.

The rearrangement uses TRBV9 and TRBJ2-5; a possible D gene is TRBD1 (6 bases). CDR1 SGDLS and CDR2 YYNGEE come from the germline V gene. Trimming stripped 0 bases from V and 2 bases from J, with 14 bases between. CDR3 size: 16 residues. CDR3 region: CASSVVPQGSQETQYF. CDR3 DNA: TGTGCCAGCAGCGTAGTACCCCAGGGGTCGCAAGAGACCCAGTACTTC.

With respect to this clone: The sample contains more than one DNA sequence encoding this CDR3. The CDR3, as DNA: TGCGCCAGCAGCCTGGGACTAGCGTCTAGCACAGATACGCAGTATTTT. It encodes CASSLGLASSTDTQYF. The chain couples TRBV5-1 to TRBJ2-3; 10 nucleotides line up with TRBD2. V was clipped by 4 bases and J by 0 bases; unmatched bases: 5. Germline CDR1 is SGHRS and CDR2 is YFSETQ. The CDR3 is 16 residues long. Full variable domain (missing parts from reference TRBV5-1 and TRBJ2-3): KAGVTQTPRYLIKTRGQQVTLSCSPISGHRSVSWYQQTPGQGLQFLFEYFSETQRNKGNFPGRFSGRQFSNSRSEMNVSTLELGDSALYLCASSLGLASSTDTQYFGPGTRLTVL.

V is TRBV27 and J is TRBJ1-5, with D perhaps TRBD1 (6 bases). The CDR3 is made up of 15 amino acids. V was shortened by 6 bases and J by 4 bases, with 16 bases between the two germline ends. Per germline, CDR1 MNHEY and CDR2 SMNVEV (reference sequence). DNA of the CDR3: TGTGCCAGCAGGAAGCAAGGGGGGGTTAATCAGCCCCAGCATTTT. Its translation: CASRKQGGVNQPQHF.

This rearrangement joins TRBV20-1 to TRBJ2-3; no definite D call. This CDR3 has 11 residues. The germline V and J ends were trimmed by 4 bases and 2 bases, with 4 bases remaining between them. Germline assignment: CDR1 DFQATT and CDR2 SNEGSKA (reference sequence). The CDR3 nucleotides read TGCAGTGCTACCCACACAGATACGCAGTATTTT. As protein: CSATHTDTQYF.

V gene TRBV6-5 combines with J gene TRBJ2-5; D is perhaps TRBD1 (5 bases). CDR1 and CDR2 (germline): MNHEY, SVGAGI. This CDR3 comprises 14 residues. Trimming shortened V by 5 bases and J by 1 base, and 11 bases separated the two germline ends. The CDR3 coding sequence is TGTGCCAGCAGTCCGCGACAGTTCCAAGAGACCCAGTACTTC. Translated, it gives CASSPRQFQETQYF.

This chain joins TRBV5-1 and TRBJ2-1, with D tentatively TRBD2 (5 bases). Trimming cost V 4 bases and J 7 bases, with 9 bases left between them. Germline V gene data show CDR1 as SGHRS and CDR2 as YFSETQ. This CDR3 spans 12 amino acids. CDR3 amino acids: CASSTGVNEQFF. CDR3 bases: TGCGCCAGCAGCACCGGGGTAAATGAGCAGTTCTTC.

This chain links TRBV18 with TRBJ2-7; the D gene is possibly TRBD1 (5 bases). The length of the CDR3 is 13 residues. Germline-derived CDR1 and CDR2 are KGHSH and LQKENI. Trimming took 0 bases from V and 5 from J, leaving 8 bases between them. In DNA, the CDR3 is TGTGCCAGCTCACCACCTTCCAGGGACGAGCAGTACTTC. Protein product: CASSPPSRDEQYF.

This clone was observed a handful of times. The CDR3 DNA reads as TGTGCCAGCAGTACTACGACAGGGGGCTATGGCTACACCTTC. This translates into CASSTTTGGYGYTF. The gene calls are TRBV6-1 and TRBJ1-2; 9 positions agree with TRBD1. J was trimmed by 4 bases and V by 5 bases; bases with no gene match: 5. The CDR3 has 14 residues. CDR1 is MNHNS, CDR2 SASEGT, per germline.

This clone showed up just a few times. V is TRBV7-2 and J is TRBJ1-5; 7 bases match TRBD1. The V and J ends lost 3 bases and 0 bases, in that order; junction bases with no gene match: 8. The CDR3 loop spans 17 amino acids. In germline, CDR1 is SGHTA, CDR2 FQGNSA. CDR3 region: CASSFTGTAYSNQPQHF. The DNA of the CDR3 is TGTGCCAGCAGCTTTACCGGGACAGCTTATAGCAATCAGCCCCAGCATTTT.

The table lists this clone with a few counts. This chain uses TRBV11-2 with TRBJ2-1, with 9 bases fitting TRBD2. The CDR3 runs to 17 residues. Germline lookup yields CDR1 SGHAT and CDR2 FQNNGV. V shed 5 bases and J 9 bases; nucleotides not matched to a gene: 17. The CDR3 coding sequence is TGTGCCAGCAGCCCTCTCGGGGGGGGACTAGCTACGGGTGAGCAGTTCTTC. Translation gives CASSPLGGGLATGEQFF.

This clone was found once. The V gene is TRBV5-4, the J gene TRBJ2-3; 12 positions agree with TRBD2. Per the germline V gene, CDR1 is SGHNT and CDR2 is YYREEE (reference sequence). The V segment lost 7 bases and the J segment 2 bases; nucleotides outside the gene matches: 8. This CDR3 is built from 16 residues. The CDR3 loop is CASGPTSGRSTDTQYF. The CDR3 nucleotides are TGTGCCAGCGGCCCCACTAGCGGGAGGTCCACAGATACGCAGTATTTT.

The rearrangement links TRBV19 to TRBJ1-1; TRBD1 matches 7 bases. This CDR3 contains 14 residues. Per the germline V gene, CDR1 is LNHDA and CDR2 is SQIVND (reference sequence). V lost 6 bases to trimming and J lost 5 bases; unmatched junction nucleotides: 9. The CDR3 reads CASSPDRRGTEAFF. DNA of the CDR3: TGTGCCAGTAGCCCGGACAGGCGAGGTACTGAAGCTTTCTTT.

With regard to this clone: At one boundary the junction diverges from the germline segment, which might be a read error. The chain has TRBV11-3 and TRBJ2-7, with 11 bases aligning to TRBD2. This CDR3 has 12 residues. Per the germline V gene, CDR1 is SGHNT and CDR2 is YENEEA. The chain's CDR3 is CASSPGTSGQDF. The CDR3 DNA is TGTGCCAGCAGCCCCGGGACTAGCGGACAGGACTTC.

The gene calls are TRBV15 and TRBJ2-5; 12 nucleotides match TRBD2. With 0 bases clipped from V and 4 bases from J, the junction kept 12 bases outside the gene matches. CDR3 length: 19 amino acids. Germline values: CDR1 LNHNV, CDR2 YYDKDF (reference sequence). In DNA, the CDR3 is TGTGCCACCAGCAGAGATTTGTGGTCGACTAGCGGGAGAAGAGAGACCCAGTACTTC. It is translated as CATSRDLWSTSGRRETQYF.

With regard to this clone: At one end the junction does not follow the germline gene, possibly because of a read error. The chain couples TRBV7-9 to TRBJ1-1; no definite D call. The CDR3 has 19 residues. CDR1 and CDR2 from the germline V gene are SEHNR and FQNEAQ (reference sequence). The CDR3 loop is CSSSLLEAAEVHKNTEAFF. The CDR3 DNA follows: TGTTCCAGCAGCTTACTTGAGGCAGCCGAGGTTCATAAGAACACTGAAGCTTTCTTT.

V and J are TRBV19 and TRBJ2-7; 8 nucleotides line up with TRBD1. Losses at the gene ends were 5 bases for V and 3 bases for J; bases not matched to a gene: 6. The V gene's germline CDR1 is LNHDA and CDR2 SQIVND (reference sequence). This CDR3 has 14 amino acids. The CDR3 loop reads CASSLGQGYYEQYF. The CDR3 DNA follows: TGTGCCAGTAGTCTCGGACAGGGATACTACGAGCAGTACTTC.

This chain joins TRBV7-8 and TRBJ1-2; 11 positions agree with TRBD1. The V segment lost 5 bases and the J segment 6 bases; nucleotides outside the gene matches: 8. Looked up from germline, CDR1 is SGHVS and CDR2 is FQNEAQ. The CDR3 sequence is 15 residues long. The DNA for the CDR3 is TGTGCCAGCAGCACAACCGGGACAGGGGGTGATGGCTACACCTTC. Translating it yields CASSTTGTGGDGYTF. The full variable domain, rest sourced from reference TRBV7-8 and TRBJ1-2, is GAGVSQSPRYKVAKRGQDVALRCDPISGHVSLFWYQQALGQGPEFLTYFQNEAQLDKSGLPSDRFFAERPEGSVSTLKIQRTQQEDSAVYLCASSTTGTGGDGYTFGSGTRLTVV.

The genes are TRBV28 and TRBJ1-5; no firm D call. Trimming shortened V by 4 bases and J by 5 bases, and 9 bases separated the two germline ends. CDR3 size: 13 residues. Germline loops: CDR1 MDHEN, CDR2 SYDVKM. The CDR3: CASSSRFDQPQHF. Here the CDR3 DNA reads TGTGCCAGCAGTTCTCGTTTTGATCAGCCCCAGCATTTT.